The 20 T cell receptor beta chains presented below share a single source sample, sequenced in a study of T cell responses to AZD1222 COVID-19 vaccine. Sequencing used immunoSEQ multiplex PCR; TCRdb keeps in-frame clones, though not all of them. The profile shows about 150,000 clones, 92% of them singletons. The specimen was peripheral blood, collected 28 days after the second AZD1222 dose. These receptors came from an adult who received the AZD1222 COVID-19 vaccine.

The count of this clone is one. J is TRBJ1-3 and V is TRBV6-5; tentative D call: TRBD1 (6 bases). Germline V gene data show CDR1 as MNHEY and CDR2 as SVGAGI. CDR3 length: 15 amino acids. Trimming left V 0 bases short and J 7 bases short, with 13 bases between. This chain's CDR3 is CASSYSWGARNTIYF. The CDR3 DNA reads TGTGCCAGCAGTTACTCGTGGGGGGCTCGGAACACCATATATTTT.

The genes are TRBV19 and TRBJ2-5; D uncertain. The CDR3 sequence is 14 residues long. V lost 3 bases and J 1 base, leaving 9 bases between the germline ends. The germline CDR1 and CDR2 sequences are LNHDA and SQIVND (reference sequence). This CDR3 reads CASSIIGFQETQYF. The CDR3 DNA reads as TGTGCCAGTAGTATCATAGGATTCCAAGAGACCCAGTACTTC. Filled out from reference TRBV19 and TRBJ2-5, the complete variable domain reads DGGITQSPKYLFRKEGQNVTLSCEQNLNHDAMYWYRQDPGQGLRLIYYSQIVNDFQKGDIAEGYSVSREKKESFPLTVTSAQKNPTAFYLCASSIIGFQETQYFGPGTRLLVL.

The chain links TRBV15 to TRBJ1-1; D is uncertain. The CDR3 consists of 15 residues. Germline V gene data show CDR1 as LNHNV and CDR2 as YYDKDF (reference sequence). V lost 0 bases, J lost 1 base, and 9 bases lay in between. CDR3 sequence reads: CATSREWPSNTEAFF. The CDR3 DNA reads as TGTGCCACCAGCAGAGAATGGCCGTCGAACACTGAAGCTTTCTTT.

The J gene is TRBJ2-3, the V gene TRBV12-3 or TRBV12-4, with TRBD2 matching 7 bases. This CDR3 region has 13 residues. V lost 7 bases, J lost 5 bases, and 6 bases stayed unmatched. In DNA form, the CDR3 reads TGTGCCAGCACCCAAGCGGGACGAGATACGCAGTATTTT. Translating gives CASTQAGRDTQYF.

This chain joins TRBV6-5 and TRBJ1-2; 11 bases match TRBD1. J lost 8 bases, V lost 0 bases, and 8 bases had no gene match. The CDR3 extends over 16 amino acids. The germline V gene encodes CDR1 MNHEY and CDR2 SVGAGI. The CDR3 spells CASSYSGTGGVGGYTF. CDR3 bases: TGTGCCAGCAGTTACTCCGGGACAGGGGGTGTGGGAGGCTACACCTTC.

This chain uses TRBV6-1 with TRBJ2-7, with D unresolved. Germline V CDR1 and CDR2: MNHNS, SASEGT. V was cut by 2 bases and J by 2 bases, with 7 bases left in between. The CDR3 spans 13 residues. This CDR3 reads CASSEYGPYEQYF. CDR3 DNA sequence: TGTGCCAGCAGTGAATACGGACCCTACGAGCAGTACTTC.

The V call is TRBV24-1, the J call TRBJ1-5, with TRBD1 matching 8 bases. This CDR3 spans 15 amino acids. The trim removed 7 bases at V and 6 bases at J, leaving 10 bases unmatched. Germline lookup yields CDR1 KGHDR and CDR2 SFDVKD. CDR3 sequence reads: CATRDPRGHSQPQHF. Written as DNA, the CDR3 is TGTGCCACCAGAGATCCCAGGGGGCATAGTCAGCCCCAGCATTTT.

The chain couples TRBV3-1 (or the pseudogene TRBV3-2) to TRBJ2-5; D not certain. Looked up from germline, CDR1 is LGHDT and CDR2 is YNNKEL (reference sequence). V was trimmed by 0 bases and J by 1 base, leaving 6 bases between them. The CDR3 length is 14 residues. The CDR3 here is CASSQEGIQETQYF. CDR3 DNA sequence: TGTGCCAGCAGCCAAGAGGGAATCCAAGAGACCCAGTACTTC.

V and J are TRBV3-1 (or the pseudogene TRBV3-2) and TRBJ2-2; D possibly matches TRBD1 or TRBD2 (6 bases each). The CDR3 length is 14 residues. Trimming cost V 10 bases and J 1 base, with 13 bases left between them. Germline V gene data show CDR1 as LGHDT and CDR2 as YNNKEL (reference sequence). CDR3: CATSEGGNTGELFF. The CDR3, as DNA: TGTGCCACCTCTGAGGGGGGGAACACCGGGGAGCTGTTTTTT.

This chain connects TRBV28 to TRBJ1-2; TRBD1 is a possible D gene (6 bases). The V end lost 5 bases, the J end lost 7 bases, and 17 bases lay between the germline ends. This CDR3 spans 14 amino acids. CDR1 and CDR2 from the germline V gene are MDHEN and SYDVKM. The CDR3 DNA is TGTGCCAGCAGTGTTCCGGGACATCGGGCTGGCTACACCTTC. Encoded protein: CASSVPGHRAGYTF.

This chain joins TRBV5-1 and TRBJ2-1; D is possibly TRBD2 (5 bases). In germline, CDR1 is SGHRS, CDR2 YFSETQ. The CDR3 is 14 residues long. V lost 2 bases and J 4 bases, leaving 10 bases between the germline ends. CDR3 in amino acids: CASSFGGVYNEQFF. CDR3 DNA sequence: TGCGCCAGCAGCTTCGGAGGAGTGTACAATGAGCAGTTCTTC.

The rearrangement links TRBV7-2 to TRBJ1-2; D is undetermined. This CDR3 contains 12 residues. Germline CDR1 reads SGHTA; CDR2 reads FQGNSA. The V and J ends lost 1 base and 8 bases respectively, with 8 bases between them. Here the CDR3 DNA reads TGTGCCAGCAGCTTAGTCTTCGGGGGCTACACCTTC. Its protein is CASSLVFGGYTF.

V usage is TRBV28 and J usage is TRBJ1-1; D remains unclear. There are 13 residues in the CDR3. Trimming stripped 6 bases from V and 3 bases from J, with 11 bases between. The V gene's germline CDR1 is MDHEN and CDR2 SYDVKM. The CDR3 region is CASSIGRHTEAFF. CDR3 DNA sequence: TGTGCCAGCAGCATTGGTAGGCACACTGAAGCTTTCTTT.

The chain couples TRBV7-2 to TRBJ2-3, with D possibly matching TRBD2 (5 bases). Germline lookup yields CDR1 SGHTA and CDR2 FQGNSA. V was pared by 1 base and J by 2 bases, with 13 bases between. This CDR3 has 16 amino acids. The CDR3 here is CASSLGRGRATDTQYF. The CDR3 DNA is TGTGCCAGCAGCTTAGGTCGCGGGCGGGCCACAGATACGCAGTATTTT.

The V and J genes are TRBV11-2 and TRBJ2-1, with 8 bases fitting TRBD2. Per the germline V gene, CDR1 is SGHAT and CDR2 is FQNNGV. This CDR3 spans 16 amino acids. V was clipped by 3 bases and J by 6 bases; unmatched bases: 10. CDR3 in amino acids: CASSLSSSGYLNEQFF. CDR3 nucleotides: TGTGCCAGCAGCTTGTCGTCTAGCGGGTACCTCAATGAGCAGTTCTTC.

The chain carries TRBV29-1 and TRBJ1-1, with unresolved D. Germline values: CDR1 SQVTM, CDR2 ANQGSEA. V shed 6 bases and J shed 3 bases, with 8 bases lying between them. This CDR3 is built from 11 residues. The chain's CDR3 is CSVGRDTEAFF. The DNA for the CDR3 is TGCAGCGTAGGGAGGGACACTGAAGCTTTCTTT.

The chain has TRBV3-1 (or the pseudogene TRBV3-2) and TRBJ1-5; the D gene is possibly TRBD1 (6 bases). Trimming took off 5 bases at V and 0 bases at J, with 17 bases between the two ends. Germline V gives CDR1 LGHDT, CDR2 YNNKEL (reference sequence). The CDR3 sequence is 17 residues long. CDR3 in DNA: TGTGCCAGCAGCGCGTCCAGGGGATCTAATAGCAATCAGCCCCAGCATTTT. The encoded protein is CASSASRGSNSNQPQHF.

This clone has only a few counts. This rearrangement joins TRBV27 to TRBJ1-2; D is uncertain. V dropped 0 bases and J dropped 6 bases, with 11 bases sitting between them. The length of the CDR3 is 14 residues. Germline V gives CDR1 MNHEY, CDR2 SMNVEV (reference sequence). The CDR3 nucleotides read TGTGCCAGCAGTTTATCCCCGGGAGCGAATGGCTACACCTTC. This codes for CASSLSPGANGYTF.

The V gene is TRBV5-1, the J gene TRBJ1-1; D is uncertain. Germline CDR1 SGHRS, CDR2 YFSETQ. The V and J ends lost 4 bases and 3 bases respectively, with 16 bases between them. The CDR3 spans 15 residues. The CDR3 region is CASSTYLGEDTEAFF. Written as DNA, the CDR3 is TGCGCCAGCAGCACCTACCTGGGAGAGGACACTGAAGCTTTCTTT.

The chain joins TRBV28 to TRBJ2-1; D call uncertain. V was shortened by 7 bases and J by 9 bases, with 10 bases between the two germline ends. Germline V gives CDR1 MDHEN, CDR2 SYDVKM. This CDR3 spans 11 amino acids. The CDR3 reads CASNSPSEQFF. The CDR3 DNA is TGTGCCAGCAATTCCCCGAGTGAGCAGTTCTTC.